This T cell receptor beta chain was recorded in a study of blood T cell repertoires in COVID-19. As for the study in general: Whether acute or convalescent, the COVID-19 samples came from the United States, Italy and Spain.

Germline CDR1 reads SQVTM; CDR2 reads ANQGSEA. V was clipped by 4 bases and J by 5 bases, with 18 bases between them. The CDR3 is 14 amino acids. Original processing methods: Reference gene primer amplification in the assay estimated nucleated cell counts. This table comes from immunoSEQ multiplex PCR, and its TCRdb copy is limited to in-frame clones, with some not included. For V, J and clone size, that table is used; D and trimming come from the DNA. The sample records about 77,000 clones, about 88% being singletons. The sequence came from an elderly woman with active or convalescent COVID-19. The sample taken for sequencing was peripheral blood. The chain joins TRBV29-1 to TRBJ2-7, with D perhaps matching TRBD2 (5 bases). CDR3 sequence (DNA): TGCAGCGTTGTAAATAGCGCAGAATTCCACGAGCAGTACTTC. The encoded protein is CSVVNSAEFHEQYF.